The 8 T cell receptor beta chains below all came from one sample that was sequenced in a study of early T cells in non-severe SARS-CoV-2 infection. MiXCR, applied by TCRdb to the 5' RACE reads, yields one record per CDR3 protein. The table includes roughly 55,000 distinct CDR3 sequences, 15% detected once. The input for sequencing was whole blood, taken at baseline. Receptors were obtained from an adult who was a healthcare worker with PCR-confirmed SARS-CoV-2 infection or an uninfected control (not recorded which).

This clonotype was detected only a few times. J is TRBJ2-3 and V is TRBV20-1; D is perhaps TRBD1 (6 bases). This CDR3 contains 12 residues. Deletions cut 6 bases from V and 4 bases from J, with 11 bases between. Germline loops: CDR1 DFQATT, CDR2 SNEGSKA (reference sequence). The CDR3 sequence: CSAVDRSDTQYF. As DNA, the CDR3 is TGCAGTGCGGTGGACAGATCAGATACGCAGTATTTT.

The rearrangement uses TRBV28 and TRBJ2-5, with 7 bases matching TRBD2. There are 14 residues in the CDR3. V gave up 3 bases and J gave up 0 bases; unmatched junction bases: 1. In germline, CDR1 is MDHEN, CDR2 SYDVKM. The CDR3, as DNA: TGTGCCAGCAGTTTGGGAGGGTACCAAGAGACCCAGTACTTC. Its translation is CASSLGGYQETQYF.

V usage is TRBV5-1 and J usage is TRBJ2-7; 12 bases are a match to TRBD2. Per germline, CDR1 SGHRS and CDR2 YFSETQ. V trimming: 3 bases; J trimming: 1 base; junction bases outside the gene matches: 8. This CDR3 contains 17 residues. CDR3 sequence: CASSSTSGSPMSYEQYF. In nucleotides, the CDR3 is TGCGCCAGCAGCTCGACTAGCGGGAGTCCCATGTCCTACGAGCAGTACTTC.

In regard to this clonotype: One end of the junction is discordant with germline, which a read error may explain. Written as DNA, the CDR3 is TGTGCCATCAGCGGGACCCCGTCCTACGAGCAGTACTTC. This codes for CAISGTPSYEQYF. This chain connects TRBV11-2 to TRBJ2-7; 7 positions match TRBD2. CDR3 size: 13 residues. Germline values: CDR1 SGHAT, CDR2 FQNNGV.

This clonotype was seen more than once but under ten times. The J gene is TRBJ1-1, the V gene TRBV5-1, with a possible D match to TRBD1 (5 bases). V gave up 2 bases and J gave up 5 bases, with 10 bases separating them. The CDR3 has 13 amino acids. CDR1 is SGHRS, CDR2 YFSETQ, per germline. In nucleotides, the CDR3 is TGCGCCAGCAGCTTTGGAGGGGTGACTGAAGCTTTCTTT. Encoded protein: CASSFGGVTEAFF.

The chain couples TRBV3-1 to TRBJ2-3; a weak D match, TRBD2 (6 bases). This CDR3 contains 15 residues. CDR1 is LGHDT and CDR2 is YNNKEL in the germline V gene (reference sequence). V lost 2 bases and J 1 base, leaving 10 bases between the germline ends. As DNA, the CDR3 is TGTGCCAGCAGCCAACCGGCGGGGCGCACAGATACGCAGTATTTT. Protein: CASSQPAGRTDTQYF.

This clonotype has a handful of counts. V is TRBV20-1 and J is TRBJ2-7, with unresolved D. Trimming shortened V by 4 bases and J by 5 bases, and 12 bases separated the two germline ends. CDR3 length equals 12 residues. Germline CDR1 reads DFQATT; CDR2 reads SNEGSKA (reference sequence). The CDR3 bases are TGCAGTGCTATTCTAGTACGGGACGAGCAGTACTTC. The encoded protein is CSAILVRDEQYF.

The rearrangement links TRBV12-3 or TRBV12-4 to TRBJ1-1, with D unresolved. CDR3 size: 14 residues. With 5 bases removed from V and 1 base from J, the gap between germline ends came to 11 bases. The DNA of the CDR3 is TGTGCCAGCAGTCCGCTCATAAGGAACACTGAAGCTTTCTTT. It specifies CASSPLIRNTEAFF.